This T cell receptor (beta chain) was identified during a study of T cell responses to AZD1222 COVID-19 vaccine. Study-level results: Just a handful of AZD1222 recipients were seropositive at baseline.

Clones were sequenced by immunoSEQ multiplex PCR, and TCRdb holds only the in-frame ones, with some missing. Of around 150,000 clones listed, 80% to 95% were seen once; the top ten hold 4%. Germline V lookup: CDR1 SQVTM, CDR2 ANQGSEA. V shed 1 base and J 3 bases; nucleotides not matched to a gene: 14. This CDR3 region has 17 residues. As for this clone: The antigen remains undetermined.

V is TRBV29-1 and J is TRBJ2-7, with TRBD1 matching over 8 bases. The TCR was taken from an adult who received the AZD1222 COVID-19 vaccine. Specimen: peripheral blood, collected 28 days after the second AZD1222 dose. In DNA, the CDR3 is TGCAGCGTTGAAGGCCCCTTAGGACAGGGAGGAGACTACGAGCAGTACTTC. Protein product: CSVEGPLGQGGDYEQYF.